The rows below give T cell receptor beta chains drawn from one sample of a study of T cell changes during pregnancy in multiple sclerosis. Data came from immunoSEQ multiplex PCR; TCRdb stores just in-frame clones and leaves some out. The sample contains tens of thousands of clones, 80% to 95% of which appear only once. Here the sequenced sample was CD4+ T cells from peripheral blood mononuclear cells, taken in the second trimester of pregnancy. The receptors derive from a female donor in good health, enrolled as a control in a pregnancy study. The conserved cysteine and the conserved F or W are not part of the CDR3 here. Clone size is shown for a subset of rows, as once, few, many or a class of expanded clone.

J: TRBJ2-1; V: TRBV6-5; size: -; CDR3: ASSYSWGTRDNEQF
J: TRBJ1-5; V: TRBV18; size: once; CDR3: ASSPLPGSNQPQH
J: TRBJ1-3; V: TRBV6-5; size: -; CDR3: ASSYSAAGNTIY
J: TRBJ2-3; V: TRBV11-2; size: -; CDR3: ASSSTGLQAY
J: TRBJ2-1; V: TRBV6-6; size: -; CDR3: ATGQGDTYEQF
J: TRBJ2-1; V: TRBV7-3; size: -; CDR3: ASSLDRGPYNEQF
J: TRBJ2-2; V: TRBV27; size: -; CDR3: ASSLREPPGTGELF
J: TRBJ1-1; V: TRBV5-1; size: -; CDR3: ASSFFGESTEAF
J: TRBJ1-1; V: TRBV7-3; size: -; CDR3: ASSFNVNTEAF
J: TRBJ1-2; V: TRBV6-5; size: few; CDR3: ASRRDRFAGYT
J: TRBJ2-5; V: TRBV5-6; size: once; CDR3: ASSLASRGDLQETQY
J: TRBJ2-7; V: TRBV9; size: -; CDR3: ASSEGVAGYEQY
J: TRBJ1-5; V: TRBV19; size: -; CDR3: ASSDRSYSNQPQH
J: TRBJ2-7; V: TRBV6-1; size: -; CDR3: ALRALLFYEQY
J: TRBJ2-3; V: TRBV11-1; size: -; CDR3: ASSRGRDTQY
J: TRBJ1-6; V: TRBV6-5; size: -; CDR3: ASSYEGQGISPLH
J: TRBJ2-1; V: TRBV4-3; size: -; CDR3: ASSQDVTSGRDNEQF
J: TRBJ1-1; V: TRBV18; size: -; CDR3: ASSPRGTANTEAF
J: TRBJ1-1; V: TRBV6-1; size: -; CDR3: ASSDPYLTEAF
J: TRBJ2-1; V: TRBV9; size: -; CDR3: ASSVESFSYNEQF
J: TRBJ2-7; V: TRBV28; size: -; CDR3: ASSSPTVTYEQY
J: TRBJ1-1; V: TRBV7-3; size: few; CDR3: ASSLIPGRQTEAF
J: TRBJ1-1; V: TRBV28; size: -; CDR3: ASSGQVTEAF
J: TRBJ1-6; V: TRBV7-8; size: -; CDR3: ASSLTQNNSPLH
J: TRBJ2-2; V: TRBV7-6; size: -; CDR3: ASRHGQVGELF
J: TRBJ1-4; V: TRBV19; size: -; CDR3: AVAGAANEKLF
J: TRBJ2-6; V: TRBV5-4; size: -; CDR3: ASSLNLLPGANVLT
J: TRBJ2-7; V: TRBV9; size: -; CDR3: ASSAGTAYEQY